This TCR beta chain was identified in a study of cytomegalovirus exposure and HLA in healthy donors. Study-wide points: Near-uniform donor sequencing depth was presumed by presence/absence analyses.

V dropped 2 bases and J dropped 3 bases, with 11 bases sitting between them. CDR3 length: 14 amino acids. Germline V gene lookup returns CDR1 MNHNS and CDR2 SASEGT. The PCR employed 60 Vbeta primers together with 13 Jbeta primers. This table comes from immunoSEQ multiplex PCR, and its TCRdb copy is limited to in-frame clones, with some not included. In the table there are some 180,000 clones, around 80% of which are singletons. In regard to this clone: Antigen unknown.

The receptor comes from a man aged 18 to 29 in good health and CMV-seronegative. This chain connects TRBV6-1 to TRBJ2-7, with no clear D. The specimen sequenced was PBMCs. This chain's CDR3 is CASSEQAHGYEQYF. CDR3 in DNA: TGTGCCAGCAGTGAACAGGCCCATGGCTACGAGCAGTACTTC.